This TCR beta chain is drawn from a study of control samples from healthy donors and cancer patients. Looked up from germline, CDR1 is MNHEY and CDR2 is SVGAGI. J was trimmed by 7 bases and V by 5 bases; bases with no gene match: 7. This CDR3 is built from 14 residues. Profiling relied on immunoSEQ multiplex PCR, and the TCRdb table lists in-frame clones only, not all of them. The sample lists about 120,000 clones; over 90% were seen once. The rearrangement joins TRBV6-5 to TRBJ1-5, with 8 nucleotides matching TRBD1. The specimen sequenced was blood. This sequence originates from a man aged 25-45 years in good health. As DNA, the CDR3 is TGTGCCAGCAGTCCCAGGGGGCGCGAACAGCCCCAGCATTTT. Translated: CASSPRGREQPQHF.